This T cell receptor beta chain comes out of a study of blood T cell repertoires in COVID-19. At the level of the study: The study drew acute and convalescent COVID-19 samples from the United States, Italy and Spain. T cells, B-cell-depleted T cells, or PBMCs supplied cDNA or gDNA.

In the original analysis: Quantification of nucleated cells was approximated via reference gene primer amplification. Produced via immunoSEQ multiplex PCR; TCRdb's table is partial and in-frame only. That table furnishes V, J and clone size, whereas the DNA furnished D and trimming. The sample lists fewer than 45,000 clones, over 70% occurring once. The CDR3 totals 15 residues. The ends lost 1 base at V and 7 bases at J; junction bases unmatched: 10. Germline-derived CDR1 and CDR2 are KGHSH and LQKENI. The chain couples TRBV18 to TRBJ2-7; 7 bases are a match to TRBD1. This clonotype originated in a human donor in a cohort sampled during active COVID-19. The sequenced sample consisted of peripheral blood. The CDR3 is CASSPQATGFFEQYF. The CDR3 nucleotides read TGTGCCAGCTCACCACAAGCGACAGGGTTCTTTGAGCAGTACTTC. The variable domain in full, with the rest retrieved from reference TRBV18 and TRBJ2-7, is NAGVMQNPRHLVRRRGQEARLRCSPMKGHSHVYWYRQLPEEGLKFMVYLQKENIIDESGMPKERFSAEFPKEGPSILRIQQVVRGDSAAYFCASSPQATGFFEQYFGPGTRLTVT.